This passage covers 30 T cell receptor beta chains from one sample sequenced in a study of shared clonotypes between healthy human individuals. TCRdb keeps only in-frame clones here, not all; method: immunoSEQ multiplex PCR. This sample has about 2.4 million clones, with 93% found just once. Sequenced sample: naive CD4+ T cells from PBMCs. Subset given: CD45RA+ positively selected. These receptors all come from a man younger than 35 in good health. Some clones in this sample may be carry-over from other donors' samples.

The gene calls are TRBV5-1 and TRBJ2-1; TRBD1 matches at 10 bases. Germline V gives CDR1 SGHRS, CDR2 YFSETQ. Germline trimming cut 4 bases from V and 7 bases from J; bases unmatched to any gene: 8. This CDR3 is 15 amino acids long. Written as DNA, the CDR3 is TGCGCCAGCAGCGCCAGGACAGGGGGTATTAATGAGCAGTTCTTC. Its protein is CASSARTGGINEQFF.

This chain links TRBV29-1 with TRBJ1-5, with TRBD1 matching 9 bases. The junction had 9 bases not matched to a gene; V was cut back by 7 bases and J by 2 bases. The CDR3 is 15 amino acids. The germline CDR1 and CDR2 sequences are SQVTM and ANQGSEA. CDR3 sequence: CSAMTGGDGNQPQHF. Here the CDR3 DNA reads TGCAGCGCTATGACAGGGGGTGATGGCAATCAGCCCCAGCATTTT.

This chain joins TRBV30 and TRBJ2-4; 12 nucleotides align to TRBD2. CDR1 and CDR2 from the germline V gene are GTSNPN and SVGIG (reference sequence). The CDR3 totals 16 residues. With 1 base clipped from V and 6 bases from J, the junction kept 7 bases outside the gene matches. This CDR3 reads CAWSALASGRVNIQYF. DNA of the CDR3: TGTGCCTGGAGTGCGTTGGCTAGCGGGAGGGTAAACATTCAGTACTTC. The whole variable domain, remainder taken from reference TRBV30 and TRBJ2-4, is SQTIHQWPATLVQPVGSPLSLECTVEGTSNPNLYWYRQAAGRGLQLLFYSVGIGQISSEVPQNLSASRPQDRQFILSSKKLLLSDSGFYLCAWSALASGRVNIQYFGAGTRLSVL.

Comment on this clone: A much larger clone sits a single nucleotide away, making a read error possible. The identical CDR3 is also encoded by other nucleotide sequences in the sample. The rearrangement uses TRBV30 and TRBJ2-5; D uncertain. The CDR3 totals 10 residues. CDR1 is GTSNPN, CDR2 SVGIG, per germline (reference sequence). V was trimmed by 8 bases and J by 2 bases, leaving 6 bases between them. The CDR3 protein is CASRQETQYF. CDR3 nucleotides: TGTGCCAGCAGACAAGAGACCCAGTACTTC.

The chain employs TRBV28 and TRBJ2-7, with TRBD2 as a possible D gene (6 bases). Deletions cut 2 bases from V and 2 bases from J, with 10 bases between. The germline V gene encodes CDR1 MDHEN and CDR2 SYDVKM. There are 14 residues in the CDR3. The CDR3 DNA reads TGTGCCAGCAGTTTAGCGGGATCGACCTACGAGCAGTACTTC. It encodes CASSLAGSTYEQYF. The whole variable domain, remainder taken from reference TRBV28 and TRBJ2-7, is DVKVTQSSRYLVKRTGEKVFLECVQDMDHENMFWYRQDPGLGLRLIYFSYDVKMKEKGDIPEGYSVSREKKERFSLILESASTNQTSMYLCASSLAGSTYEQYFGPGTRLTVT.

The genes are TRBV5-4 and TRBJ2-5, with D perhaps TRBD2 (6 bases). This CDR3 is built from 17 residues. The germline V gene encodes CDR1 SGHNT and CDR2 YYREEE (reference sequence). The V gene lost 5 bases and the J gene lost 0 bases, with 20 bases spanning the gap. CDR3 amino acids: CASRDTPGTFYQETQYF. The CDR3 bases are TGTGCCAGCAGAGATACCCCCGGGACTTTTTACCAAGAGACCCAGTACTTC. Based on the CDR3 plus reference TRBV5-4 and TRBJ2-5, the full variable domain is ETGVTQSPTHLIKTRGQQVTLRCSSQSGHNTVSWYQQALGQGPQFIFQYYREEENGRGNFPPRFSGLQFPNYSSELNVNALELDDSALYLCASRDTPGTFYQETQYFGPGTRLLVL.

The V call is TRBV9, the J call TRBJ1-1; D remains ambiguous. Germline V gives CDR1 SGDLS, CDR2 YYNGEE. The CDR3 has 15 residues. Deletions cut 0 bases from V and 3 bases from J, with 12 bases between. The CDR3 sequence: CASSVVPGADTEAFF. In DNA, the CDR3 is TGTGCCAGCAGCGTAGTCCCGGGAGCGGACACTGAAGCTTTCTTT.

This rearrangement joins TRBV5-1 to TRBJ1-3; D unclear. This CDR3 contains 15 residues. The V gene's germline CDR1 is SGHRS and CDR2 YFSETQ. V lost 4 bases, J lost 2 bases, and 13 bases lay in between. The CDR3: CASSQDGSPGNTIYF. CDR3 nucleotides: TGCGCCAGCAGCCAGGACGGGTCTCCTGGAAACACCATATATTTT.

Remarks on this clone: Other DNA variants within this sample encode the same CDR3. The V and J genes are TRBV7-3 and TRBJ2-7; D is ambiguous. Trimming stripped 4 bases from V and 2 bases from J, with 9 bases between. Germline V CDR1 and CDR2: SGHTA, FQGTGA. The CDR3 has 13 amino acids. CDR3 in DNA: TGTGCCAGCAGCTCGGATCCCACCTACGAGCAGTACTTC. It codes for CASSSDPTYEQYF.

This clone came up once. The chain joins TRBV5-8 to TRBJ1-2, with D tentatively TRBD1 (5 bases). Germline CDR1 SGHTS, CDR2 YDEGEE. The CDR3 length is 14 residues. V was trimmed by 0 bases and J by 2 bases, leaving 8 bases between them. CDR3 in DNA: TGTGCCAGCAGCTTGGCGGGGACCAACTATGGCTACACCTTC. Encoded protein: CASSLAGTNYGYTF.

As concerns this clone: The same CDR3 arises from other DNA sequences in this sample as well. The chain couples TRBV28 to TRBJ2-5, with D tentatively TRBD2 (6 bases). The CDR3 is made up of 13 amino acids. The ends were cut back, 4 bases at V and 5 bases at J, with 11 bases in the middle. Germline V gene data show CDR1 as MDHEN and CDR2 as SYDVKM. The CDR3 nucleotides are TGTGCCAGCAGTTCCGGAGGGGCTGAGACCCAGTACTTC. It encodes CASSSGGAETQYF.

This clone came up a few times. Written as DNA, the CDR3 is TGTGCCAGCAGTGCGGCTAACTATGGCTACACCTTC. Residues: CASSAANYGYTF. The chain links TRBV2 to TRBJ1-2; D gene uncertain. Deletions cut 4 bases from V and 0 bases from J, with 3 bases between. CDR3 length: 12 amino acids. Germline V lookup: CDR1 SNHLY, CDR2 FYNNEI. Combining the CDR3 with reference TRBV2 and TRBJ1-2 gives the whole variable domain EPEVTQTPSHQVTQMGQEVILRCVPISNHLYFYWYRQILGQKVEFLVSFYNNEISEKSEIFDDQFSVERPDGSNFTLKIRSTKLEDSAMYFCASSAANYGYTFGSGTRLTVV.

The V call is TRBV4-1, the J call TRBJ1-1; no firm D call. Germline lookup yields CDR1 MGHRA and CDR2 YSYEKL. The CDR3 consists of 16 residues. Trimming removed 0 bases at V and 1 base at J, with 12 bases between. CDR3 bases: TGCGCCAGCAGCCAAGAGGCAGGCCTCAGGAACACTGAAGCTTTCTTT. This gives the protein CASSQEAGLRNTEAFF.

The J gene is TRBJ1-2, the V gene TRBV27, with 9 bases that match TRBD1. The CDR3 is 16 amino acids. J gave up 4 bases and V 1 base, and 7 bases lay outside the gene matches. The V gene's germline CDR1 is MNHEY and CDR2 SMNVEV (reference sequence). The CDR3 DNA sequence: TGTGCCAGCAGTTTATATTGGACAGGGGATTTCTATGGCTACACCTTC. This sequence encodes CASSLYWTGDFYGYTF.

Details on this clone: This same CDR3 is encoded by further DNA sequences in the sample. The J gene is TRBJ2-4, the V gene TRBV5-1; the D gene is possibly TRBD2 (6 bases). Germline CDR1 SGHRS, CDR2 YFSETQ. Trimming removed 0 bases at V and 0 bases at J, with 7 bases between. The CDR3 covers 15 residues. The CDR3 here is CASSLGAGAKNIQYF. CDR3 in DNA: TGCGCCAGCAGCTTGGGAGCGGGAGCCAAAAACATTCAGTACTTC.

The chain links TRBV5-4 to TRBJ1-2; tentative D call: TRBD1 (6 bases). The CDR3 runs 13 residues. V lost 1 base, J lost 4 bases, and 8 bases lay in between. Germline-derived CDR1 and CDR2 are SGHNT and YYREEE (reference sequence). The CDR3 DNA reads as TGTGCCAGCAGCTTGCAGGGGACCTATGGCTACACCTTC. Amino acid sequence: CASSLQGTYGYTF.

This chain links TRBV28 with TRBJ2-1; the match to TRBD1 covers 8 bases. This CDR3 spans 17 amino acids. Unmatched junction bases numbered 10, after V lost 6 bases and J lost 0 bases. Germline CDR1 MDHEN, CDR2 SYDVKM. CDR3 DNA: TGTGCCAGCAGAAAGACAGGGGTAAGGAGCTCCTACAATGAGCAGTTCTTC. Protein sequence: CASRKTGVRSSYNEQFF.

The chain is built from TRBV14 and TRBJ2-2; 7 bases line up with TRBD1. The CDR3 totals 14 residues. Germline lookup yields CDR1 SGHDN and CDR2 FVKESK. V was clipped by 2 bases and J by 6 bases; unmatched bases: 3. The CDR3 sequence is CASSQQQGPGELFF. In DNA, the CDR3 is TGTGCCAGCAGCCAACAACAGGGGCCCGGGGAGCTGTTTTTT.

V usage is TRBV11-2 and J usage is TRBJ2-7, with D possibly matching TRBD2 (5 bases). The V end lost 5 bases, the J end lost 0 bases, and 11 bases lay between the germline ends. This CDR3 spans 14 amino acids. In germline, CDR1 is SGHAT, CDR2 FQNNGV. CDR3 bases: TGTGCCAGCAGCCCTAGCTGGCTCTCCTACGAGCAGTACTTC. It specifies CASSPSWLSYEQYF.

The rearrangement joins TRBV28 to TRBJ1-2; 7 bases are a match to TRBD1. Trimming cost V 1 base and J 4 bases; bases outside gene matches: 6. The CDR3 covers 15 residues. The germline CDR1 and CDR2 sequences are MDHEN and SYDVKM. CDR3 nucleotide sequence: TGTGCCAGCAGTTTATTATTGGGACAGCCCTATGGCTACACCTTC. Translating it yields CASSLLLGQPYGYTF.

The chain is built from TRBV5-4 and TRBJ2-7, with 9 bases fitting TRBD1. The CDR3 runs to 15 residues. Germline V CDR1 and CDR2: SGHNT, YYREEE (reference sequence). Trimming cost V 1 base and J 5 bases; bases outside gene matches: 7. CDR3 sequence (DNA): TGTGCCAGCAGCTTGCAGGGGGACAGGGTTCACGAGCAGTACTTC. It yields the protein CASSLQGDRVHEQYF. Full variable domain (rest looked up from reference TRBV5-4 and TRBJ2-7): ETGVTQSPTHLIKTRGQQVTLRCSSQSGHNTVSWYQQALGQGPQFIFQYYREEENGRGNFPPRFSGLQFPNYSSELNVNALELDDSALYLCASSLQGDRVHEQYFGPGTRLTVT.

V is TRBV6-1 and J is TRBJ1-2; D uncertain. The CDR3 extends over 14 amino acids. CDR1 and CDR2 from the germline V gene are MNHNS and SASEGT. V shed 0 bases and J shed 2 bases, with 7 bases lying between them. CDR3 DNA sequence: TGTGCCAGCAGTGAAGCCGGACCGAACTATGGCTACACCTTC. This gives the protein CASSEAGPNYGYTF.

The genes are TRBV28 and TRBJ1-5; D possibly corresponds to TRBD1 (5 bases). V was pared by 5 bases and J by 0 bases, with 23 bases between. Germline CDR1 is MDHEN and CDR2 is SYDVKM. The CDR3 covers 19 residues. This CDR3 is CASSPQPGLKGSSNQPQHF. The CDR3 region has the DNA TGTGCCAGCAGTCCCCAACCGGGACTAAAGGGGAGTAGCAATCAGCCCCAGCATTTT. Full variable domain (remainder filled in from reference TRBV28 and TRBJ1-5): DVKVTQSSRYLVKRTGEKVFLECVQDMDHENMFWYRQDPGLGLRLIYFSYDVKMKEKGDIPEGYSVSREKKERFSLILESASTNQTSMYLCASSPQPGLKGSSNQPQHFGDGTRLSIL.

Concerning this clone itself: Compared with germline, one end of the junction differs, possibly owing to a read error. The chain couples TRBV7-2 to TRBJ2-3; D ambiguous. CDR1 SGHTA and CDR2 FQGNSA come from the germline V gene. This CDR3 spans 10 amino acids. As DNA, the CDR3 is TGTGCTAGCAGCACAGATACGCAGTATTTT. Amino acid sequence: CASSTDTQYF.

The genes are TRBV5-1 and TRBJ1-4; 8 nucleotides match TRBD1. Germline trimming cut 2 bases from V and 4 bases from J; bases unmatched to any gene: 4. The CDR3 runs 15 residues. Germline lookup yields CDR1 SGHRS and CDR2 YFSETQ. The CDR3, as DNA: TGCGCCAGCAGCTTTGGACAGGGAGGTAATGAAAAACTGTTTTTT. It codes for CASSFGQGGNEKLFF.

The rearrangement links TRBV6-5 to TRBJ1-1; D may be TRBD1 (5 bases). Germline-derived CDR1 and CDR2 are MNHEY and SVGAGI. Trimming left V 4 bases short and J 10 bases short, with 16 bases between. The CDR3 covers 13 residues. CDR3 loop: CASSSPGRLLAFF. The CDR3 DNA reads TGTGCCAGCAGTTCCCCGGGACGTCTCTTAGCTTTCTTT.

The V and J genes are TRBV27 and TRBJ1-1; TRBD1 might be the D (6 bases). The CDR3 totals 13 residues. Per germline, CDR1 MNHEY and CDR2 SMNVEV (reference sequence). V was trimmed by 3 bases and J by 11 bases, leaving 16 bases between them. The CDR3 here is CASSLYGQNRAFF. In nucleotides, the CDR3 is TGTGCCAGCAGTTTGTACGGACAGAATAGGGCTTTCTTT.

The chain links TRBV19 to TRBJ1-2; D is undetermined. Germline values: CDR1 LNHDA, CDR2 SQIVND (reference sequence). V was clipped by 5 bases and J by 6 bases, with 19 bases between them. This CDR3 is 15 amino acids long. CDR3 coding DNA: TGTGCCAGTAGTCGCGGCCTCCGGGAAGAACATGGCTACACCTTC. Translating gives CASSRGLREEHGYTF.

This sequence joins TRBV5-1 and TRBJ2-5; D might be TRBD2 (5 bases). The CDR3 is made up of 16 amino acids. V dropped 2 bases and J dropped 4 bases, with 18 bases sitting between them. Germline lookup yields CDR1 SGHRS and CDR2 YFSETQ. CDR3 protein: CASSFRLGGGGETQYF. CDR3 sequence (DNA): TGCGCCAGCAGCTTTAGGCTAGGCGGAGGCGGAGAGACCCAGTACTTC.

This rearrangement joins TRBV19 to TRBJ1-4; D unclear. V was cut by 6 bases and J by 2 bases, with 16 bases left in between. The CDR3 length is 16 residues. CDR1 is LNHDA and CDR2 is SQIVND in the germline V gene (reference sequence). The CDR3 DNA follows: TGTGCCAGTAGCGACCGTGGTAGGGCCACTAATGAAAAACTGTTTTTT. This encodes CASSDRGRATNEKLFF.